The source of this T cell receptor beta chain is a study of blood T cell repertoires in COVID-19. The assay was immunoSEQ multiplex PCR, and TCRdb's table has in-frame clones only and misses some. This repertoire shows roughly 160,000 clones, around 80% found once; its top ten account for roughly 13%. Germline V gene lookup returns CDR1 SNHLY and CDR2 FYNNEI. V lost 0 bases, J lost 4 bases, and 18 bases lay in between. The CDR3 is 17 residues long. Allocation to cohorts depended on clinical history reported by the participants. The clonotype comes from a woman aged 55-69 years who had recovered from COVID-19. V and J are TRBV2 and TRBJ1-1; the D gene is possibly TRBD1 (5 bases). The sequenced sample was PBMCs or T cells enriched from blood (not recorded which). CDR3 sequence (DNA): TGTGCCAGCAGTGAAGCGGGGTCAGGGCAATGGGGCACTGAAGCTTTCTTT. This sequence encodes CASSEAGSGQWGTEAFF.